This TCR beta chain is drawn from a study of CD8 T cells in ankylosing spondylitis. TCRdb re-analysed the 5' RACE reads in MiXCR, keeping a single row per CDR3 protein. The sample lists some 840,000 distinct CDR3 sequences, 12% occurring once. The CDR3 loop spans 16 amino acids. Germline CDR1 and CDR2: LNHNV and YYDKDF (reference sequence). The V gene end was trimmed by 1 base and the J gene end by 6 bases; junction bases not matched to a gene: 3. About this clonotype itself: Its antigen is not known.

General study findings and limits: Peripheral blood samples showed relatively rare disease-linked clones, and these clones were CD8+. Seemingly distinctive of ankylosing spondylitis blood was a TCR beta motif formed by eight highly homologous variants.

The rearrangement uses TRBV15 and TRBJ2-1, with 13 bases that match TRBD2. Sequencing used blood, either unsorted or a sorted T cell fraction (not recorded which). The sequence was collected from a male donor with ankylosing spondylitis. CDR3: CATSRGLAGGINEQFF. CDR3 sequence (DNA): TGTGCCACCAGCAGAGGACTAGCGGGGGGCATCAATGAGCAGTTCTTC.